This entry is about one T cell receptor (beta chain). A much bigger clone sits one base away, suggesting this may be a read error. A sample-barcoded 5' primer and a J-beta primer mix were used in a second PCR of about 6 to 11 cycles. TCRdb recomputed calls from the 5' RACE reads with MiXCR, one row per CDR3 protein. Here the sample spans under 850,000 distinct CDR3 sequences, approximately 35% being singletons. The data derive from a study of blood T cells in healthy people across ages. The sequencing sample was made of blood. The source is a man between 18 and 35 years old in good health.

CDR3 loop: CASSTGTGYNEQFF. DNA of the CDR3: TGTGCCAGCAGCACCGGGACAGGCTACAATGAGCAGTTCTTC. J is TRBJ2-1 and V is TRBV7-9; 8 nucleotides line up with TRBD1. The CDR3 runs to 14 residues. The germline V gene has CDR1 SEHNR and CDR2 FQNEAQ (reference sequence). V was clipped by 5 bases and J by 3 bases; unmatched bases: 3. The full variable domain, with the rest looked up from reference TRBV7-9 and TRBJ2-1, is DTGVSQNPRHKITKRGQNVTFRCDPISEHNRLYWYRQTLGQGPEFLTYFQNEAQLEKSRLLSDRFSAERPKGSFSTLEIQRTEQGDSAMYLCASSTGTGYNEQFFGPGTRLTVL.